The rows below give T cell receptor beta chains drawn from one sample of a study of blood T cells in healthy people across ages. TCRdb re-derived calls from the 5' RACE reads in MiXCR, one entry per CDR3 protein. The repertoire includes roughly 700,000 distinct CDR3 sequences, 49% of them detected once, and roughly 31% sits in the top ten. The sample was blood. These receptors all stem from a woman aged 60-75 years in good health. Each CDR3 is given with its conserved first and last residue. D genes are given only for firm matches.

j_gene	v_gene	d_gene	CDR3aa
TRBJ2-1	TRBV3-1	TRBD2	CASSTQREGPHEQFF
TRBJ1-1	TRBV29-1	.	CSVERLMNTEAFF
TRBJ2-1	TRBV13	TRBD1	CASSFDRGDEQFF
TRBJ2-3	TRBV7-2	TRBD2	CASREPGLATDTQYF
TRBJ2-4	TRBV7-2	.	CASSLAPGVVERYF
TRBJ1-1	TRBV2	.	CASRGGRAEAFF
TRBJ2-5	TRBV20-1	.	CSVRSSSRDTEETQYF
TRBJ1-1	TRBV29-1	.	CSATTLLNTEAFF
TRBJ2-5	TRBV7-2	TRBD2	CASSLGIGAGGETQYF
TRBJ2-5	TRBV2	.	CASSEGGQGWATQYF
TRBJ1-2	TRBV3-1	.	CASSQESSLVNGYTF
TRBJ2-5	TRBV20-1	TRBD2	CSASSGNWETQYF
TRBJ1-4	TRBV6-1	.	CASAPEETLEKLFF
.	TRBV29-1	.	CSVVPDYNEQYF
TRBJ1-2	TRBV5-1	.	CASSLVGTISSGHTF
TRBJ2-1	TRBV9	.	CASSGERRGREQFF
TRBJ2-1	TRBV15	.	CATSRDGGRLAELPSSYNEQFF
TRBJ2-7	TRBV7-2	TRBD1	CASSRDRGLERQYF
TRBJ2-3	TRBV5-1	.	CASSVYTDTRYF
TRBJ2-3	TRBV9	.	CASSVATSDTQYF
TRBJ2-7	TRBV12-3/TRBV12-4	TRBD2	CASSPPGGSYNEQYF
TRBJ2-1	TRBV10-3	TRBD2	CAISATRAGVSYNEQFF
TRBJ2-5	TRBV7-9	.	CASSLGASLGETQYF
TRBJ2-5	TRBV12-3/TRBV12-4	.	CASSLRLDFRETQYF
TRBJ2-7	TRBV18	TRBD2	CASSPAGGSYEQYF
TRBJ2-6	TRBV7-2	.	CASSTPSSGANVLTF
TRBJ2-1	TRBV29-1	.	CSVGAGPNLSYNEQFF
TRBJ1-4	TRBV7-2	.	CASSLGYRVEKLFF
TRBJ2-1	TRBV30	.	CAWNTLDSYNEQFF
TRBJ2-3	TRBV24-1	TRBD2	CATSDLLAGGPGTQYF
TRBJ1-2	TRBV25-1	.	CASTTGRNYGYTF
TRBJ2-5	TRBV25-1	TRBD2	CASSESGRGLETQYF
TRBJ2-7	TRBV7-2	TRBD2	CASSQPGGPSGEQYF
TRBJ2-7	TRBV3-1	.	CASSQPVLDEQYF
TRBJ2-3	TRBV11-2	TRBD2	CASTPGLAQTQGTQYF
TRBJ2-3	TRBV20-1	.	CSANLAVGDSTDTQYF
TRBJ2-5	TRBV20-1	.	CSASLRTALLQETQYF
.	TRBV9	.	CASTSRSAHNEQYF
TRBJ2-4	TRBV20-1	TRBD2	CSAYMVAGGLAKNIQYF
TRBJ2-1	TRBV7-9	.	CASSPRGGEQFF
.	TRBV30	.	CAWSQTRIETQYF
TRBJ1-1	TRBV10-3	.	CAISDFAEAFF